The 4 T cell receptor beta chains below all came from one sample that was sequenced in a study of CD8+ T cells in alopecia areata. Treatment given: oral pan-JAK inhibitor, 5-10 mg twice daily. TCR sequencing used cDNA made by reverse transcription of extracted RNA. Profiling relied on immunoSEQ multiplex PCR, and the TCRdb table lists in-frame clones only, not all of them. Of 90,000 or so clones listed, around 40% are singletons. The material sequenced was CD8+ T cells sorted from blood, taken at week 24, from a patient treated with tofacitinib. The source of these receptors is a human donor with alopecia areata.

This clone was recorded only once. The gene calls are TRBV20-1 and TRBJ2-7; D unresolved. Trimming cost V 5 bases and J 2 bases, with 7 bases left between them. The CDR3 length is 11 residues. Germline V lookup: CDR1 DFQATT, CDR2 SNEGSKA (reference sequence). This CDR3 reads CSAPHTYEQYF. The CDR3 nucleotides are TGCAGTGCTCCCCATACCTACGAGCAGTACTTC.

The gene calls are TRBV23-1 and TRBJ1-5; D gene uncertain. TRBV23-1 is reported as an ORF; its role is uncertain. The CDR3 length is 11 residues. V was cut by 3 bases and J by 6 bases, with 3 bases left in between. This CDR3 is CASSHCQPQHF. DNA for the CDR3: TGCGCCAGCAGTCACTGTCAGCCCCAGCATTTT.

Only a few counts were recorded for this clone. This chain connects TRBV13 to TRBJ2-1, with 8 bases aligning to TRBD2. With 4 bases clipped from V and 10 bases from J, the junction kept 18 bases outside the gene matches. The V gene's germline CDR1 is PRHDT and CDR2 FYEKMQ (reference sequence). CDR3 size: 17 residues. As DNA, the CDR3 is TGTGCCAGCAGCTCAAGAACCCCGGGACTAGGCTTGCACGAGCAGTTCTTC. It specifies CASSSRTPGLGLHEQFF.

The rearrangement joins TRBV12-5 to TRBJ2-3; D is uncertain. CDR3 size: 12 residues. Trimming shortened V by 6 bases and J by 0 bases, and 4 bases separated the two germline ends. Germline loops: CDR1 LGHNT, CDR2 FRNRAP. CDR3 DNA sequence: TGTGCTAGTGGGGCCAGCACAGATACGCAGTATTTT. As protein: CASGASTDTQYF.